This T cell receptor (beta chain) stems from a study of T-cell reconstitution after alpha-beta-depleted transplantation in children. V lost 6 bases, J lost 0 bases, and 11 bases lay in between. Germline V CDR1 and CDR2: SNHLY, FYNNEI. CDR3 length: 14 residues. The library targeted TCRbeta and was prepared with unique molecular identifiers. One entry per CDR3 protein results from TCRdb running MiXCR on the PCR reads. The sample contains 530,000 or so distinct CDR3 sequences, over 20% of which appear only once. Broader study findings: The study reportedly traced alpha-beta T cells about two months after transplant to several hundred expanded graft clones.

This clonotype has ten or more counts. The antigen is unknown. This clonotype originated in a boy under two years old with Wiskott-Aldrich syndrome, due to receive a stem cell transplant. The chain links TRBV2 to TRBJ2-5; D unclear. The sequencing here drew on PBMCs, taken before TCRalphabeta/CD19-depleted stem cell transplant. The CDR3 protein is CASSGLQNQETQYF. In nucleotides, the CDR3 is TGTGCCAGCAGCGGATTACAAAACCAAGAGACCCAGTACTTC.